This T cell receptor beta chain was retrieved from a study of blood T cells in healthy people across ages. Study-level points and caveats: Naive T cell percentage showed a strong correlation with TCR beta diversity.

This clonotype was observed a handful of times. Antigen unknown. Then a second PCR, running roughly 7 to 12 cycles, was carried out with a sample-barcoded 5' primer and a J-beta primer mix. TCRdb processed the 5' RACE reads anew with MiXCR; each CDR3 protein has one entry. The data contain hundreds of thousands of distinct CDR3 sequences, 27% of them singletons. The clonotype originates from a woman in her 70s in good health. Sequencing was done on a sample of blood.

The CDR3 here is CASSPSGRGGEQYF. The CDR3 DNA follows: TGTGCCAGCAGTCCTAGCGGGAGAGGGGGAGAGCAGTACTTC. The chain uses TRBV25-1 and TRBJ2-7; 10 positions match TRBD2. The CDR3 consists of 14 residues. From germline, CDR1 is MGHDK and CDR2 SYGVNS. The trim removed 5 bases at V and 7 bases at J, leaving 8 bases unmatched.